Listed below are T cell receptor beta chains from one sample, sequenced in a study of T cells in Graves' hyperthyroidism and ophthalmopathy. One entry per CDR3 protein, called by TCRdb with MiXCR from the multiplex PCR reads. This sample has fewer than 650,000 distinct CDR3 sequences, with 40% to 50% found just once. The sequenced sample consisted of peripheral blood or thyroid tissue (not recorded which). Every receptor here comes from an adult woman with Graves' disease, either hyperthyroidism or ophthalmopathy (not recorded which). CDR3s include the opening cysteine and the closing phenylalanine or tryptophan. D genes are given only for firm matches. Size is stated for part of the rows, as once, few or many counts, or as a class when the clone is expanded.

j_gene | d_gene | abundance | v_gene | CDR3nt | CDR3aa
TRBJ1-5 | - | few | TRBV10-3 | TGTGCCATCAGTGAGGCAGGGAATCAGCCCCAGCATTTT | CAISEAGNQPQHF
TRBJ2-5 | - | few | TRBV10-3 | TGTGCCATCAGTGATACCGGGGAGAAAGAGACCCAGTACTTC | CAISDTGEKETQYF
TRBJ1-5 | - | - | TRBV15 | TGTGCCACCAGCAGAGATCAGGCAGGGAGTCAGCCCCAGCATTTT | CATSRDQAGSQPQHF
TRBJ1-1 | - | once | TRBV7-9 | TGTGCCAGCAGCCGGACAGCATTCGAAGCTTTCTTT | CASSRTAFEAFF
TRBJ1-5 | - | - | TRBV5-1 | TGCGCCAGCAGCTTGGGCCCGGACGTTGGGGATCAGCCCCAGCATTTT | CASSLGPDVGDQPQHF
TRBJ2-7 | - | few | TRBV5-1 | TGCGCCAGCAGCTTGAATACCGGGACAAACTACTACGAGCAGTACTTC | CASSLNTGTNYYEQYF
TRBJ2-1 | - | - | TRBV24-1 | TGTGCCACCAGTGTCCTTCTCAATGAGCAGTTCTTC | CATSVLLNEQFF
TRBJ1-1 | - | - | TRBV25-1 | - | CASFYICSARDTGQTNTEAFF
TRBJ1-2 | - | many | TRBV10-3 | TGTGCCATCAGTGAAGATGCGAACGGTCTTACTAACTATGGCTACACCTTC | CAISEDANGLTNYGYTF
TRBJ1-5 | - | - | TRBV29-1 | TGCAGCGTCCTCAGAGAGCCCGGATCGCCCCAGCATTTT | CSVLREPGSPQHF
TRBJ1-5 | - | - | TRBV7-8 | TGTGCCAGCAGCTACGGGCCTAGAGATCAGCCCCAGCATTTT | CASSYGPRDQPQHF
TRBJ2-5 | - | - | TRBV20-1 | TGCAGTGCTAGTGGAGGGTGGGGGCCAGAGACCCAGTACTTC | CSASGGWGPETQYF
TRBJ1-1 | TRBD1 | many | TRBV13 | TGTGCCAGCAGTTTTTACCGGGACAGGGGTACTGAAGCTTTCTTT | CASSFYRDRGTEAFF
TRBJ2-5 | - | many | TRBV27 | TGTGCCAGCAGTTTAACGGCCCCATCCATCGAGACCCAGTACTTC | CASSLTAPSIETQYF
TRBJ2-7 | TRBD2 | - | TRBV7-2 | TGTGCCAGCAGCCGGGAGGGACTAGCGGGAACCTACGAGCAGTACTTC | CASSREGLAGTYEQYF
TRBJ1-6 | TRBD1 | - | TRBV5-6 | TGTGCCAGCAGCTTTAGGACAGGGATCGGCTCACCCCTCCACTTT | CASSFRTGIGSPLHF
TRBJ2-7 | - | - | TRBV11-2 | TGTGCCAGCAGCTTAGTAACCGGTCAGCCCCAGCAGTACTTC | CASSLVTGQPQQYF
TRBJ2-7 | - | few | TRBV12-3/TRBV12-4 | TGTGCCAGCAGCCACAGCGCTGGATCCTACGAGCATTACTTC | CASSHSAGSYEHYF
TRBJ1-5 | - | many | TRBV3-1 | TGTGCCAGCAGCCAAGGGACAGTTGAAAATCAGCCCCAGCATTTT | CASSQGTVENQPQHF
TRBJ1-2 | - | - | TRBV20-1 | TGCAGTGTCACGGGGGGGGTAGGCGGCTACACCTTC | CSVTGGVGGYTF
TRBJ2-5 | - | - | TRBV12-3/TRBV12-4 | TGTGCCAGCAGTTTCTTAGCGACCCAAGAGACCCAGTACTTC | CASSFLATQETQYF
TRBJ1-5 | - | - | TRBV11-2 | TGTGCCAGCAGCTTACGACTCACTGGAGTTATGCAGCCCCAGCATTTT | CASSLRLTGVMQPQHF
TRBJ1-1 | - | few | TRBV4-1 | TGCGCCAGCAGCCAAGGGAGAGGGATGGGCGGGATGAACACTGAAGCTTTCTTT | CASSQGRGMGGMNTEAFF
TRBJ2-2 | TRBD1 | - | TRBV20-1 | TGCAGTGCTACGGACAGGGGGCCAATCGGGGAGCTGTTTTTT | CSATDRGPIGELFF
TRBJ2-3 | TRBD2 | - | TRBV9 | TGTGCCAGCAGCGTAAGTAGCGGGAGGTTGGATACGCAGTATTTT | CASSVSSGRLDTQYF